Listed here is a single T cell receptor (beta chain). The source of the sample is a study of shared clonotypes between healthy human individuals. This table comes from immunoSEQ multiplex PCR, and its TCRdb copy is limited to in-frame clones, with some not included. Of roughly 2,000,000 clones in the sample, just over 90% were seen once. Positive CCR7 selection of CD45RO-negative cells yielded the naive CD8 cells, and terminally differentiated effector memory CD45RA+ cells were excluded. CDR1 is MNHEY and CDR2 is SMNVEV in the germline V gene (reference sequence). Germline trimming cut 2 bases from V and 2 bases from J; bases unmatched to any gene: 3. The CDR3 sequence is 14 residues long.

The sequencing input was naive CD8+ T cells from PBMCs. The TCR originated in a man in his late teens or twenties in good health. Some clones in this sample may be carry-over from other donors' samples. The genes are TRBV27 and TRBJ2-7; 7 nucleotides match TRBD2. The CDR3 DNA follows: TGTGCCAGCAGTTTACGGCGGGAGCCCTACGAGCAGTACTTC. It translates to CASSLRREPYEQYF.